This T cell receptor (beta chain) was obtained from a study of vaccination and CD4 T cells after COVID-19 (dated by TCRdb to between 2021 and 2023). At the level of the whole study: Convalescent patients had a positive SARS-CoV-2 result on nasal swab PCR, and of these patients, several had mild disease and one had severe disease. The cultures were stimulated with overlapping spike peptide pools from SARS-CoV-2 and from the common cold coronaviruses HCoV-NL63, HCoV-OC43 and HCoV-229E. The convalescent cohort comprised six males and four females, including two Hispanic individuals, seven Caucasians, two Asians and one multiracial person. Post-COVID blood samples were collected from convalescent patients a median of approximately 100 days after diagnosis, with a range of roughly 35 to 161 days. Post-vaccine blood samples were obtained a median of approximately 74 days after the second vaccine dose, with a range of 14 to 241 days. Control cultures used a CEFX viral epitope pool as positive control, an HIV-1 Nef peptide pool as negative control, or no peptide. In around 10 COVID-19 convalescent patients and a few infection-naive healthy vaccine recipients, researchers compared the spike-specific CD4+ TCR repertoire from before mRNA vaccination with the repertoire from after. Participants got two doses of the Pfizer-BioNTech BNT162b2 vaccine (n=8) or two doses of the Moderna mRNA-1273 vaccine (n=2). Beyond this particular receptor, the publication reports: Only a relatively small number of convalescent patients were included in the study, and early timepoints following natural infection were not analyzed. Although the median number of SARS-CoV-2-reactive clonotypes went up from more than 20 after infection to some 37 after vaccination, the increase was not significant. In convalescent patients, a median approximately 86% of post-vaccine SARS-CoV-2-reactive clones were detected only after vaccination, suggesting vaccine-specific priming. Of the vaccine-specific clones in convalescent patients, 304 of 307, or nearly all, reacted only to SARS-CoV-2 spike and did not cross-react with common cold coronaviruses.

As concerns this clonotype: Its binding antigen is unknown. No much larger clone exists at a distance of one base, and base qualities are not known.

The sample's treatment or condition label is to be understood as: roughly 10-day PBMC culture with coronavirus spike peptide pools or control peptides (ViraFEST assay). The study used the ViraFEST assay, which expanded antigen-specific T cells with peptide pools and then identified expanded clonotypes by TCR sequencing. The positive SARS-CoV-2 PCR tests of the convalescent patients were dated from March to December 2020, before the Alpha, Beta and Delta variants emerged in the United States. Roughly 2.1 million PBMCs per well were cultured in IMDM with roughly 5% human AB serum and 7.5 to 10 IU/ml IL-2, plus 10 ug/ml peptide pools. On days 3 and 7, half of the culture medium was replaced with fresh IL-2-containing medium. After more than 8 days of culture, CD4+ T cells were isolated by negative selection using the EasySep CD4+ T cell isolation kit. Ficoll-Paque Plus gradient centrifugation was used to isolate PBMCs from whole blood, and the isolated PBMCs were then either used fresh or cryopreserved at -140C. Culture conditions were generally each tested in triplicate wells.

From its cysteine to its phenylalanine, the CDR3 spans 14 amino acids. The kept DNA is CDR3 alone, 42 bases in frame from the first base. The V end loses 7 bases and the J end loses 8 bases, and a stretch of 20 bases separates them. Taken from the germline V gene (reference sequence), the CDR1 and CDR2 loops are SEHNR and FQNEAQ. The receptor library was made with PCR. TCR sequencing of DNA from cultured CD4+ T cells used the Oncomine TCR Beta short-read assay at the Johns Hopkins FTIC core. The QIAamp micro DNA kit was used to extract genomic DNA from the cultured CD4+ T cells. The Oncomine TCR Beta libraries from cultured CD4+ T cells were pooled using unique dual indexes and then sequenced on an Illumina iSeq 100. From the authors' description of their analysis: Non-productive sequences were removed, and CDR3s that did not start with C, did not end with F or W, or were shorter than 7 amino acids were discarded. Antigen-specific clonotypes were identified with the MANAFEST web application by comparing peptide-stimulated wells with reference and other culture wells. Positive clones required FDR below 0.05, an odds ratio above 5, and productive frequency above 0.1% in at least two of three replicate wells. Clonotypes that were significantly expanded in both SARS-CoV-2 spike wells and at least one common cold coronavirus spike condition were defined as cross-reactive. CDR3 homology was assessed with Levenshtein distances (stringdist) and unrooted phylogenetic trees (ape) in R version 3.6.1. In-frame beta chains were kept once TCRdb had trimmed the public reads at Q25 with fastp and called clones with MiXCR. Each entry is one CDR3 protein sequence, shown with its most common DNA and genes. TCRdb's processing, not the authors' own work, is the source of the V and J calls. For this sample the table gives over 8,500 distinct CDR3 sequences, of which 59% were detected only once. Clones ranked in the top ten supply roughly 24% of the sample.

The chain is assembled from TRBV7-9 and TRBJ1-2; the D region possibly corresponds to TRBD1 (5 bases align). The TCR originated in a human donor who had recovered from COVID-19. Sequences were obtained from CD4+ T cells from blood, cultured in vitro. The DNA sequence reads TGTGCCAGCAACCTCATCTTGGGGCAGGGAGGCTACACCTTC. This encodes CASNLILGQGGYTF.